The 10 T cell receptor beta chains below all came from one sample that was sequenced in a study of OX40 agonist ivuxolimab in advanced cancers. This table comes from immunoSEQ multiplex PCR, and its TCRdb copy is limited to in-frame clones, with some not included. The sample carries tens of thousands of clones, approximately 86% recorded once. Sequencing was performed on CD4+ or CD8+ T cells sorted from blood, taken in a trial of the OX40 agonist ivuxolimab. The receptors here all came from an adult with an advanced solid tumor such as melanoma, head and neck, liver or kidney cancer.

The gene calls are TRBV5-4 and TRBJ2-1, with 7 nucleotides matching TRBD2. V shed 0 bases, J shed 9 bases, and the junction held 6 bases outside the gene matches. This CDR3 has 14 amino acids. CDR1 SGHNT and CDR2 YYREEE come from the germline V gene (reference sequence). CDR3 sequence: CASSLAGSGAEQFF. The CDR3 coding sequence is TGTGCCAGCAGCTTGGCCGGGAGCGGGGCTGAGCAGTTCTTC.

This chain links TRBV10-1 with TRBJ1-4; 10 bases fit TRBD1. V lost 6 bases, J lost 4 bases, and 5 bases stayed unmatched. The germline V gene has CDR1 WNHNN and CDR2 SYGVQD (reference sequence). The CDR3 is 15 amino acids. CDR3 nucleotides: TGCGCCAGCAGCCCGGGACAGGGGCTTAATGAAAAACTGTTTTTT. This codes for CASSPGQGLNEKLFF.

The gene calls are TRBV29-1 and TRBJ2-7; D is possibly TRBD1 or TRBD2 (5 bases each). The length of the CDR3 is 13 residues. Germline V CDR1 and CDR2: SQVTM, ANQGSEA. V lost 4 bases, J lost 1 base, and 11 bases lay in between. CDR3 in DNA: TGCAGCGTTGTACAGGAGGAATCCTACGAGCAGTACTTC. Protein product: CSVVQEESYEQYF.

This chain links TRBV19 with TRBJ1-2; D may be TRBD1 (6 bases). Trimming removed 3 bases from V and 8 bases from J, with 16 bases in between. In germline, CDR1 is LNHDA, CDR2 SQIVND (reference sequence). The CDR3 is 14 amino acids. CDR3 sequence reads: CASSMFSGGEGYTF. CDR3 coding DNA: TGTGCCAGTAGTATGTTCTCCGGGGGCGAAGGCTACACCTTC.

Here the CDR3 reads CASFTGGDNYEQYF. The CDR3 bases are TGTGCCAGCTTCACAGGGGGTGATAACTACGAGCAGTACTTC. This rearrangement joins TRBV21-1 to TRBJ2-7; the table assigns TRBD1, which was not confirmed against the DNA. TRBV21-1 is reported as a pseudogene. This CDR3 is 14 amino acids long.

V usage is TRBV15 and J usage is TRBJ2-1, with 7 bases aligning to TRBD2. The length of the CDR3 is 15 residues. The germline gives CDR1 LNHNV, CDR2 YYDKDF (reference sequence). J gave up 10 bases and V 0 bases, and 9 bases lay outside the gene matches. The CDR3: CATSRDSGGEGEQFF. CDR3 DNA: TGTGCCACCAGCAGAGATAGCGGAGGGGAGGGGGAGCAGTTCTTC.

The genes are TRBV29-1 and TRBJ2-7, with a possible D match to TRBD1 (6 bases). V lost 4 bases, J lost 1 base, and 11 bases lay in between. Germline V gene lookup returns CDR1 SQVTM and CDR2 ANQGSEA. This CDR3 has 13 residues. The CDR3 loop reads CSVVQGKSYEQYF. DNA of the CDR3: TGCAGCGTTGTCCAGGGGAAATCCTACGAGCAGTACTTC.

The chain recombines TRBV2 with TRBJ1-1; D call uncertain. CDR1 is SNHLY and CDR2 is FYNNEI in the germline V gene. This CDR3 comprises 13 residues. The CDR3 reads CAGGLGKNTEAFF. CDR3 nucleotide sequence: TGTGCAGGCGGGCTGGGGAAGAACACTGAAGCTTTCTTT.

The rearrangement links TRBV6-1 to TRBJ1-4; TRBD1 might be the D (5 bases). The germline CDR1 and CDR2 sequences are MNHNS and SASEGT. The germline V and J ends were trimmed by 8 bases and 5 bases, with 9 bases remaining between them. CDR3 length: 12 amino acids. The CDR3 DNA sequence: TGTGCCAGCCGGCCAGGGAATGAAAAACTGTTTTTT. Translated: CASRPGNEKLFF.

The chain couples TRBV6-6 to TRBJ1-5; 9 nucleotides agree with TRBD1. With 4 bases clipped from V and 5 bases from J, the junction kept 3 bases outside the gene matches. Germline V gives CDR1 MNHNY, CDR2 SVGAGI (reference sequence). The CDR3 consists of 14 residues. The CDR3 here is CASSWGQGYQPQHF. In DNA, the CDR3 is TGTGCCAGCAGTTGGGGACAGGGTTATCAGCCCCAGCATTTT.